This T cell receptor (beta chain) was sequenced for a study of vaccination effects on CD4 cells after COVID-19. Study-wide context: The researchers cultured some 2.1 million PBMC per well with 7.5 to 10 IU/ml IL-2 and roughly 9.1 ug/ml peptides.

The germline gives CDR1 SGHRS, CDR2 YFSETQ. This CDR3 contains 14 residues. V was clipped by 4 bases and J by 2 bases; unmatched bases: 5. In regard to this clone: Its specificity is unknown.

This table comes from immunoSEQ multiplex PCR, and its TCRdb copy is limited to in-frame clones, with some not included. The table has under 50,000 clones, 50% to 70% seen once; the top ten hold 4.5% to 7%. Subsequent to a culture period of nine to ten days, CD4+ T cells were isolated. The study, taken as a whole, reports: Healthy vaccinees showed cross-reactivity with common cold coronaviruses in only 1 of 255 vaccine-induced clones.

Specimen: CD4+ T cells from PBMCs cultured without peptide, collected before COVID-19 vaccination. This clonotype was obtained from a human donor who received a COVID-19 vaccine. V is TRBV5-1 and J is TRBJ1-1, with 7 bases fitting TRBD1. In DNA, the CDR3 is TGCGCCAGCAGCGGGGGGACAGCTAACACTGAAGCTTTCTTT. This translates into CASSGGTANTEAFF.